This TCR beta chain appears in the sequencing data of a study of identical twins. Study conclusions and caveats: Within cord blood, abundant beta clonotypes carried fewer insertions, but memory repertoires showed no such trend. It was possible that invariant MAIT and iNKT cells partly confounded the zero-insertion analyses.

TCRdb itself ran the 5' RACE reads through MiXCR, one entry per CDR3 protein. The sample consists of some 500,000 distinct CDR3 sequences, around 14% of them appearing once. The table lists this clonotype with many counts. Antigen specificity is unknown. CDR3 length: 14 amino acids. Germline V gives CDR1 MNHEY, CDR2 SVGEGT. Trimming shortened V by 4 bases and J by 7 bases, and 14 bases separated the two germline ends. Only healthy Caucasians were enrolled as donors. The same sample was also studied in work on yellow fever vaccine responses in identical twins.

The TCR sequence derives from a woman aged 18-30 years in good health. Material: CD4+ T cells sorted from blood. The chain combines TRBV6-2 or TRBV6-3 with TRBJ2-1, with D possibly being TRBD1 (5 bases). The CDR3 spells CASSSQGVKNEQFF. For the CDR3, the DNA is TGTGCCAGCAGTTCGCAAGGGGTGAAAAATGAGCAGTTCTTC.